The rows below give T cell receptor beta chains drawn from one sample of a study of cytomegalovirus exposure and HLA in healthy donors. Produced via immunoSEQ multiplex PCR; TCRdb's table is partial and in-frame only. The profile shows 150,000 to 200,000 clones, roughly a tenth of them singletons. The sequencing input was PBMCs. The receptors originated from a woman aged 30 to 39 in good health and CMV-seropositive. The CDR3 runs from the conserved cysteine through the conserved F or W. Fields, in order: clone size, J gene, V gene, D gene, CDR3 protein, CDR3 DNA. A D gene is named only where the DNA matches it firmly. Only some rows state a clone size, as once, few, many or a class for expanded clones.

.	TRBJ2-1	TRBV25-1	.	CASSDALRSYNEQFF	TGTGCCAGCAGTGACGCTTTGCGATCCTACAATGAGCAGTTCTTC
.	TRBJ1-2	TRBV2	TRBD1	CASSYETGGGGYTF	TGTGCCAGCAGCTATGAGACAGGGGGCGGCGGCTACACCTTC
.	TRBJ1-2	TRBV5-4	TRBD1	CASSSLRDRGPSGYTF	TGTGCCAGCAGCTCGCTCCGGGACAGGGGGCCTTCTGGCTACACCTTC
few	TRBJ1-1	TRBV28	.	CASNGQGWNTEAFF	TGTGCCAGCAATGGCCAGGGATGGAACACTGAAGCTTTCTTT
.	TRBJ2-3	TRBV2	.	CASSWLGTLSTDTQYF	TGTGCCAGCAGTTGGCTGGGGACACTTAGCACAGATACGCAGTATTTT
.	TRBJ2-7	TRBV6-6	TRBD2	CASSSILAGGGREQYF	TGTGCCAGCAGTTCCATCCTAGCGGGAGGAGGACGCGAGCAGTACTTC
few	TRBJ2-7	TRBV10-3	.	CAISESGPHWYF	TGTGCCATCAGTGAGTCGGGCCCCCACTGGTACTTC
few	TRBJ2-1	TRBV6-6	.	CASSMGYQQFF	TGTGCCAGCAGTATGGGCTACCAACAGTTCTTC
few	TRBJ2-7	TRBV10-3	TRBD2	CAISESSGKSYEQYF	TGTGCCATCAGTGAGTCTAGCGGGAAATCCTACGAGCAGTACTTC
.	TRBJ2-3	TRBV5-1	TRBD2	CASDDKAGVVDTQYF	TGCGCCAGCGACGATAAAGCGGGGGTAGTAGATACGCAGTATTTT
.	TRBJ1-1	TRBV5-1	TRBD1	CASSIGTANTEAFF	TGCGCCAGCAGCATAGGGACAGCAAACACTGAAGCTTTCTTT
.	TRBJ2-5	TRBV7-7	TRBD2	CASSLGLPYQETQYF	TGTGCCAGCAGCCTGGGACTACCGTACCAAGAGACCCAGTACTTC
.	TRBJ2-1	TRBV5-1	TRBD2	CASSLAGTSGINEQFF	TGCGCCAGCAGCTTGGCCGGGACTAGCGGGATAAATGAGCAGTTCTTC
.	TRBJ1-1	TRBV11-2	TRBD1	CASSSWTGMTEAFF	TGTGCCAGCAGCTCCTGGACAGGGATGACTGAAGCTTTCTTT
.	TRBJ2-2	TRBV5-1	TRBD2	CASSLDLAGGFTGELFF	TGCGCCAGCAGCTTGGATCTAGCGGGAGGGTTCACCGGGGAGCTGTTTTTT
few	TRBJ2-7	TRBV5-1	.	CASSHTSNEQYF	TGCGCCAGCAGCCACACTAGTAACGAGCAGTACTTC
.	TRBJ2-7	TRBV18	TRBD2	CASSPGTSGISNEQYF	TGTGCCAGCTCACCGGGGACTAGCGGGATTTCCAACGAGCAGTACTTC
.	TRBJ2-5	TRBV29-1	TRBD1	CSAHPRDRETQYF	TGCAGCGCCCACCCCCGGGACAGGGAGACCCAGTACTTC
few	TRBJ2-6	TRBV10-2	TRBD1	CASSDLWTGGVSGANVLTF	TGCGCCAGCAGTGACCTGTGGACAGGGGGCGTCTCTGGGGCCAACGTCCTGACTTTC
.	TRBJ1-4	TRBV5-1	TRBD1	CASSRDRANEKLFF	TGCGCCAGCAGCCGGGACAGGGCTAACGAAAAACTGTTTTTT
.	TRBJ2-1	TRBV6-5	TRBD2	CASSPAGGGVNEQFF	TGTGCCAGCAGTCCAGCGGGAGGAGGCGTCAATGAGCAGTTCTTC
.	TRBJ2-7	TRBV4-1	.	CASSREGLYEQYF	TGCGCCAGCAGCAGGGAAGGACTCTACGAGCAGTACTTC
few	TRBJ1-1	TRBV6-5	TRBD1	CASSSHRGPEAFF	TGTGCCAGCAGTTCTCACAGGGGTCCTGAAGCTTTCTTT
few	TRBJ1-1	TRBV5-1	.	CASSSGKVGGAPEAFF	TGCGCCAGCAGCTCAGGGAAGGTGGGGGGGGCCCCTGAAGCTTTCTTT
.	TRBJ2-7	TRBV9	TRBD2	CASGPGLAGSEQYF	TGTGCCAGCGGACCGGGACTAGCGGGAAGCGAGCAGTACTTC
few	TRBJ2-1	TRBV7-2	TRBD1	CASSGKTGEDEQFF	TGTGCCAGCAGCGGTAAGACAGGGGAGGATGAGCAGTTCTTC
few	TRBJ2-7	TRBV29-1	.	CSVERDSYEQYF	TGCAGCGTTGAACGGGATTCCTACGAGCAGTACTTC
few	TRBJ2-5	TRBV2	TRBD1	CASRGLDRESLQETQYF	TGTGCCAGCAGGGGTCTGGACAGGGAATCCTTACAAGAGACCCAGTACTTC
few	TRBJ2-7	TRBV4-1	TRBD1	CASSQATTRGPYEQYF	TGCGCCAGCAGCCAAGCCACCACCAGGGGGCCCTACGAGCAGTACTTC
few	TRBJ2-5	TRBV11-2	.	CASSSKGLASSQETQYF	TGTGCCAGCAGCTCAAAGGGGCTAGCGTCCTCCCAAGAGACCCAGTACTTC
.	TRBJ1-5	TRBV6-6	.	CAGGDERTRQPQHF	TGTGCCGGAGGGGACGAGCGAACAAGGCAGCCCCAGCATTTT
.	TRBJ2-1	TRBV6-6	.	CASSLGGVYNEQFF	TGTGCCAGCAGCTTAGGGGGGGTCTACAATGAGCAGTTCTTC
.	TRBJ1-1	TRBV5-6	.	CASSPGITVGTEAFF	TGTGCCAGCAGCCCCGGGATTACAGTCGGTACTGAAGCTTTCTTT
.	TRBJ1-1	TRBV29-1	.	CSVDSGGNTEAFF	TGCAGCGTTGATAGCGGAGGGAACACTGAAGCTTTCTTT
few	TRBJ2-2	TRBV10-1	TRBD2	CASSESRTSDTGELFF	TGCGCCAGCAGTGAGTCTCGGACTAGTGACACCGGGGAGCTGTTTTTT
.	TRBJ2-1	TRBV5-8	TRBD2	CASSLVSGRAYNEQFF	TGTGCCAGCAGCTTAGTGAGCGGGAGGGCCTACAATGAGCAGTTCTTC
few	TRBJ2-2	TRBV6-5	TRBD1	CASRDRGSAGELFF	TGTGCCAGCAGGGACAGGGGATCTGCCGGGGAGCTGTTTTTT
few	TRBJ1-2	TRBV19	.	CASSILGAINYGYTF	TGTGCCAGTAGTATATTAGGGGCTATTAACTATGGCTACACCTTC
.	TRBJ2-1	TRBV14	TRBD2	CASGPLAGGPSSYNEQFF	TGTGCCAGCGGCCCCCTAGCGGGAGGGCCATCGTCCTACAATGAGCAGTTCTTC
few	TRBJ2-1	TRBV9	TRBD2	CASSISGSHYNEQFF	TGTGCCAGCAGCATTAGCGGGAGTCACTACAATGAGCAGTTCTTC
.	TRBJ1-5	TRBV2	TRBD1	CASSGPGTVNQPQHF	TGTGCCAGCAGTGGACCCGGGACAGTCAATCAGCCCCAGCATTTT
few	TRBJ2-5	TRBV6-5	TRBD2	CASRPSGEGETQYF	TGTGCCAGCAGACCTAGCGGAGAGGGGGAGACCCAGTACTTC
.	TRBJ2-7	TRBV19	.	CASSIASERTYEQYF	TGTGCCAGTAGTATAGCTAGCGAGAGGACCTACGAGCAGTACTTC
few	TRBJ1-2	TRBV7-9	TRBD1	CASSLGDRTLGGYTF	TGTGCCAGCAGCTTAGGGGACAGGACCCTGGGGGGCTACACCTTC
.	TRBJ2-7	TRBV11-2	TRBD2	CASSYLAGGIYEQYF	TGTGCCAGCAGCTACCTAGCGGGCGGAATCTACGAGCAGTACTTC
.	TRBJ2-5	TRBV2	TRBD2	CASSDRLAGLSETQYF	TGTGCCAGCAGTGACCGACTAGCGGGATTATCAGAGACCCAGTACTTC
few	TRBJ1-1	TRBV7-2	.	CASSLSGGRVITEAFF	TGTGCCAGCAGCCTCTCTGGGGGCAGGGTAATAACTGAAGCTTTCTTT
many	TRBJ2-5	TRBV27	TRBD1	CASSLSMGQGGLGETQYF	TGTGCCAGCAGTTTATCGATGGGACAGGGGGGACTCGGGGAGACCCAGTACTTC
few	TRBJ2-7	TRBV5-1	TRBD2	CASSPRASGGATYEQYF	TGCGCCAGCAGCCCTCGGGCTAGCGGAGGGGCCACCTACGAGCAGTACTTC
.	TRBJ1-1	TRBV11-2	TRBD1	CASSLVGQSRGAFF	TGTGCCAGCAGCTTAGTGGGACAGTCTAGGGGAGCTTTCTTT
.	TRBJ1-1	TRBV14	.	CASSLTAGFAEAFF	TGTGCCAGCAGCCTAACCGCAGGGTTCGCTGAAGCTTTCTTT
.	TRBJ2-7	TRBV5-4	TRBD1	CASSGRQGPYEQYF	TGTGCCAGCAGCGGCCGACAGGGGCCCTACGAGCAGTACTTC